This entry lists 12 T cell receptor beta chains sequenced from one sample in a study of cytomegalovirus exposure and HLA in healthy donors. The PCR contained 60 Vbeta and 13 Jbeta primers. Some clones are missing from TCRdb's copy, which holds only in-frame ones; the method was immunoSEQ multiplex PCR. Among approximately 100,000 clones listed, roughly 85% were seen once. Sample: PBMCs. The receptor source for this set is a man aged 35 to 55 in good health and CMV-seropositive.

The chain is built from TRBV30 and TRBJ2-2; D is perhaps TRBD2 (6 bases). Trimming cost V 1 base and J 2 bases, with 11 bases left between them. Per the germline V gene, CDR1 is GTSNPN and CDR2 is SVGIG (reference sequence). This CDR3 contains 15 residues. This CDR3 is CAWSATRANTGELFF. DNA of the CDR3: TGTGCCTGGAGTGCGACTAGGGCAAACACCGGGGAGCTGTTTTTT.

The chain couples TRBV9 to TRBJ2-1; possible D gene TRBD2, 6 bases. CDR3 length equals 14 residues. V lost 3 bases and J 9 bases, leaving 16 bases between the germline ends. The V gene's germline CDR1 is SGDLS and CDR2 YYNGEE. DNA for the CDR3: TGTGCCAGCAGCGCCGATGGCGGGGCGGTTGAGCAGTTCTTC. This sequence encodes CASSADGGAVEQFF.

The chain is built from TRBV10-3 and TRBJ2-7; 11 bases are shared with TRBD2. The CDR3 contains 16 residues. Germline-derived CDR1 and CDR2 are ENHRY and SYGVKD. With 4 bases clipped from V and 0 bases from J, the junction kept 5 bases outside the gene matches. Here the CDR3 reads CAISVPSGGTSYEQYF. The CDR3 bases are TGTGCCATCAGTGTCCCTAGCGGGGGGACCTCCTACGAGCAGTACTTC.

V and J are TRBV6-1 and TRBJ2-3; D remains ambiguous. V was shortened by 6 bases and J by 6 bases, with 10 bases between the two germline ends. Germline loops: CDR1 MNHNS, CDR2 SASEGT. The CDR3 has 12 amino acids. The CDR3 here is CASSSFGDTQYF. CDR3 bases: TGTGCCAGCAGCTCGTTCGGTGATACGCAGTATTTT.

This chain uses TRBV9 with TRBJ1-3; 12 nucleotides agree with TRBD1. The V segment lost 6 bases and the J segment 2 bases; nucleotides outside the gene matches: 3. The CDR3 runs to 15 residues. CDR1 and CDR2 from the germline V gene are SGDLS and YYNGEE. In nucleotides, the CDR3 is TGTGCCAGCAAGGGACAGGGGGCAGCTGGAAACACCATATATTTT. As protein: CASKGQGAAGNTIYF.

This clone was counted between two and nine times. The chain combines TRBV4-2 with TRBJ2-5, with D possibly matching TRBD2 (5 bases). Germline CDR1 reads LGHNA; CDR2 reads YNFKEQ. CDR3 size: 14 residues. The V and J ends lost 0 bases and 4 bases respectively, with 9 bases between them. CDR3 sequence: CASSQDWETETQYF. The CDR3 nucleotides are TGTGCCAGCAGCCAAGATTGGGAGACAGAGACCCAGTACTTC.

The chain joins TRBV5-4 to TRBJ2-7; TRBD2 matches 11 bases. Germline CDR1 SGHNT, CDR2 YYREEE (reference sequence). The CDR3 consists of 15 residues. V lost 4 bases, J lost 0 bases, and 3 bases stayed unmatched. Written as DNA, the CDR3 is TGTGCCAGCAGCCAGGGACTAGCGGACTCCTACGAGCAGTACTTC. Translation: CASSQGLADSYEQYF.

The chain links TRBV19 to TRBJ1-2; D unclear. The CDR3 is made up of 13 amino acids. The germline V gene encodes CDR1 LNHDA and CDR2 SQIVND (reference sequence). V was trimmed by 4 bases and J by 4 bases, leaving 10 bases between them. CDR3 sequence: CASSSTESYGYTF. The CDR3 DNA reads TGTGCCAGTAGTAGTACAGAAAGCTATGGCTACACCTTC.

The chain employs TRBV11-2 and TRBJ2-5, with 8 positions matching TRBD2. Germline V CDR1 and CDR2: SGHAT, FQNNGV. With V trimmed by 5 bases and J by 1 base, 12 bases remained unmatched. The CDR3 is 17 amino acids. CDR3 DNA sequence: TGTGCCAGCAGCAACCGGGGGGGCGGGAGAGTCCAAGAGACCCAGTACTTC. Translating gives CASSNRGGGRVQETQYF.

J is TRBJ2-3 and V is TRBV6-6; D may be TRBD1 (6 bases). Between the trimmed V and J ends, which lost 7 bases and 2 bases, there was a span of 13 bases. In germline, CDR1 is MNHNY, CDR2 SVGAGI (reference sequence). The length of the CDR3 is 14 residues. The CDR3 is CASKGQPLTDTQYF. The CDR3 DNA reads TGTGCCAGCAAAGGACAGCCCCTCACAGATACGCAGTATTTT.

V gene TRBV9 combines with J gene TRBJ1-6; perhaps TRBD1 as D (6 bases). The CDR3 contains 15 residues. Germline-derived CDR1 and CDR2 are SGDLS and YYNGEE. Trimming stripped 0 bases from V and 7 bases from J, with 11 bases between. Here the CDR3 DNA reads TGTGCCAGCAGCGTAGGGGGGCCGGGAAATTCACCCCTCCACTTT. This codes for CASSVGGPGNSPLHF.

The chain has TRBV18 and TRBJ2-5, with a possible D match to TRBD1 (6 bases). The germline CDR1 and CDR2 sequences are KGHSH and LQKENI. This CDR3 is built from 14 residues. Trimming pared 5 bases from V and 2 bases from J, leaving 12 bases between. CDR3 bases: TGTGCCAGCTCAGCTACAGGGTTACAAGAGACCCAGTACTTC. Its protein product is CASSATGLQETQYF.